A single sample gave rise to the 5 T cell receptor beta chains below, sequenced in a study of cytomegalovirus exposure and HLA in healthy donors. PCR amplification relied on 60 Vbeta primers (plus 13 Jbeta primers). TCRdb's table, derived via immunoSEQ multiplex PCR, lists solely in-frame clones and lacks some. The sample consists of about 110,000 clones, roughly 69% of them appearing once. Sequencing input: PBMCs. All receptors derive from a young man in good health and CMV-seropositive.

This clone was found once. The chain links TRBV10-3 to TRBJ2-3, with 8 nucleotides matching TRBD2. The V segment lost 7 bases and the J segment 3 bases; nucleotides outside the gene matches: 6. The CDR3 totals 14 residues. In germline, CDR1 is ENHRY, CDR2 SYGVKD. Written as DNA, the CDR3 is TGTGCCATCAACGAGCGGGGGCAGACAGATACGCAGTATTTT. As protein: CAINERGQTDTQYF.

Only one count was recorded for this clone. The gene calls are TRBV6-6 and TRBJ2-7, with a tentative D call TRBD1 (5 bases). The CDR3 is 16 amino acids. Germline lookup yields CDR1 MNHNY and CDR2 SVGAGI (reference sequence). Trimming cost V 6 bases and J 4 bases, with 22 bases left between them. CDR3 region: CASSQFLDRGLYEQYF. CDR3 nucleotide sequence: TGTGCCAGCAGCCAGTTCCTAGATAGGGGTCTTTACGAGCAGTACTTC.

Here the CDR3 DNA reads TGTGCCAGCAGTGATTTCGTGGAGATCGGGGGGAAAGATACGCAGTATTTT. It codes for CASSDFVEIGGKDTQYF. The genes are TRBV2 and TRBJ2-3, with 7 bases fitting TRBD2. Germline lookup yields CDR1 SNHLY and CDR2 FYNNEI. This CDR3 has 17 residues. V shed 3 bases, J shed 5 bases, and the junction held 14 bases outside the gene matches.

The chain uses TRBV18 and TRBJ2-1, with 7 bases aligning to TRBD2. This CDR3 has 15 amino acids. V shed 3 bases and J 2 bases; nucleotides not matched to a gene: 4. The germline V gene has CDR1 KGHSH and CDR2 LQKENI. CDR3 sequence reads: CASSPLGGTYNEQFF. The CDR3 DNA reads as TGTGCCAGCTCACCTCTCGGGGGGACCTACAATGAGCAGTTCTTC.

This sequence joins TRBV5-1 and TRBJ2-3, with 12 bases aligning to TRBD2. CDR3 size: 17 residues. The J segment lost 0 bases and the V segment lost 0 bases, leaving 2 bases of the junction unmatched. The germline CDR1 and CDR2 sequences are SGHRS and YFSETQ. The CDR3 reads CASSLGLAGASTDTQYF. The DNA of the CDR3 is TGCGCCAGCAGCTTGGGACTAGCGGGGGCTAGCACAGATACGCAGTATTTT.